This entry lists 6 T cell receptor beta chains sequenced from one sample in a study of T cell responses to AZD1222 COVID-19 vaccine. The protocol was immunoSEQ multiplex PCR, while the TCRdb copy is restricted to in-frame clones and leaves out a portion. The sample carries 120,000 to 150,000 clones, approximately 89% recorded once. Sequences were derived from peripheral blood, sampled on day 0 of AZD1222 vaccination. The receptors originated from an adult in good health.

This chain connects TRBV4-2 to TRBJ2-7, with 9 bases matching TRBD2. The ends lost 1 base at V and 0 bases at J; junction bases unmatched: 7. The germline CDR1 and CDR2 sequences are LGHNA and YNFKEQ. This CDR3 has 17 amino acids. The CDR3 protein is CASSQVLAGPGSYEQYF. CDR3 coding DNA: TGTGCCAGCAGCCAAGTACTAGCGGGTCCTGGCTCCTACGAGCAGTACTTC.

CDR3 nucleotides: TGTGCCAGCAGCGCGATCCTGAACACTGAAGCTTTCTTT. Amino acids: CASSAILNTEAFF. This rearrangement joins TRBV5-6 to TRBJ1-1; D ambiguous. This CDR3 is built from 13 residues. Trimming pared 4 bases from V and 0 bases from J, leaving 7 bases between. In germline, CDR1 is SGHDT, CDR2 YYEEEE. The whole variable domain, remainder taken from reference TRBV5-6 and TRBJ1-1, is DAGVTQSPTHLIKTRGQQVTLRCSPKSGHDTVSWYQQALGQGPQFIFQYYEEEERQRGNFPDRFSGHQFPNYSSELNVNALLLGDSALYLCASSAILNTEAFFGQGTRLTVV.

This sequence joins TRBV6-6 and TRBJ1-4, with D tentatively TRBD1 (5 bases). Trimming took 6 bases from V and 7 from J, leaving 9 bases between them. The CDR3 runs to 12 residues. From germline, CDR1 is MNHNY and CDR2 SVGAGI (reference sequence). The chain's CDR3 is CASRPDSEKLFF. The CDR3 coding sequence is TGTGCCAGCAGGCCCGACAGTGAAAAACTGTTTTTT.

The V gene is TRBV6-1, the J gene TRBJ2-1, with 11 bases matching TRBD2. V was pared by 2 bases and J by 15 bases, with 9 bases of the junction left unmatched. Germline V lookup: CDR1 MNHNS, CDR2 SASEGT. This CDR3 has 14 residues. The DNA of the CDR3 is TGTGCCAGCAGTGAATCGGCTAGCGGGAGGAGACTGTTCTTC. Translation gives CASSESASGRRLFF.

The rearrangement links TRBV7-2 to TRBJ2-7, with D possibly called TRBD1 or TRBD2 (5 bases each). There are 14 residues in the CDR3. Germline V gene data show CDR1 as SGHTA and CDR2 as FQGNSA. V gave up 3 bases and J gave up 2 bases, with 11 bases separating them. CDR3 bases: TGTGCCAGCAGCTTCTTCGGGGACCCCTACGAGCAGTACTTC. Translated: CASSFFGDPYEQYF.

The chain carries TRBV7-9 and TRBJ2-1; TRBD1 is a possible D gene (5 bases). Trimming took off 4 bases at V and 3 bases at J, with 7 bases between the two ends. Germline CDR1 and CDR2: SEHNR and FQNEAQ (reference sequence). CDR3 length equals 13 residues. The CDR3 bases are TGTGCCAGCAGCTCAGGGTACTACAATGAGCAGTTCTTC. Translated, it gives CASSSGYYNEQFF.